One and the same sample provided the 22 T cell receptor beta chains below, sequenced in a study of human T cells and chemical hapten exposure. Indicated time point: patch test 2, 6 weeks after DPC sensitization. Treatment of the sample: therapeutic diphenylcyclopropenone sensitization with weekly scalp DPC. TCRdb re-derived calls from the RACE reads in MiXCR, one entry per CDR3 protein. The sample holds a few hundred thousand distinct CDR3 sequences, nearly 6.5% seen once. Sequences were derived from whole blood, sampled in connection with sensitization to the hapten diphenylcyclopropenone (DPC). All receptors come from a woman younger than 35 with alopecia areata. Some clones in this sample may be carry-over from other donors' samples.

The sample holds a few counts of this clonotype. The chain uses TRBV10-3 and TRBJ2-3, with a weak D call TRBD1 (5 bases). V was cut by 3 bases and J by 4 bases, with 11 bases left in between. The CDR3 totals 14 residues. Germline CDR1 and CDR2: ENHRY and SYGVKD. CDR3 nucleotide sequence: TGTGCCATCAGTGACCCGGACATCCCAGATACGCAGTATTTT. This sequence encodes CAISDPDIPDTQYF.

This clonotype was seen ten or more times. CDR3 nucleotides: TGTGCCTCACATCAGGGACAGGGGGCCGGTCAGCCCCAGCATTTT. It specifies CASHQGQGAGQPQHF. The chain employs TRBV6-1 and TRBJ1-5; TRBD1 matches 12 bases. V shed 11 bases, J shed 6 bases, and the junction held 11 bases outside the gene matches. Per germline, CDR1 MNHNS and CDR2 SASEGT. This CDR3 has 15 amino acids.

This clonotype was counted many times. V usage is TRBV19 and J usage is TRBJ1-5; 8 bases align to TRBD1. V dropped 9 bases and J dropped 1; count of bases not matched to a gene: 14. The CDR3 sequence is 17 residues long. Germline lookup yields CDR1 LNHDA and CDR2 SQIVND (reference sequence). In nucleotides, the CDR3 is TGTGCCAGCTCGGACAGGGTATATTCGGGGAGCAATCAGCCCCAGCATTTT. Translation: CASSDRVYSGSNQPQHF.

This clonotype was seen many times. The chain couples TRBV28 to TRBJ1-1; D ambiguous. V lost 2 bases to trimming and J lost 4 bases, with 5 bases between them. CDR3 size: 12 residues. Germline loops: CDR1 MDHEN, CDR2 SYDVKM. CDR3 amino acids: CASSLIPTEAFF. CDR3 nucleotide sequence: TGTGCCAGCAGTTTAATTCCCACTGAAGCTTTCTTT.

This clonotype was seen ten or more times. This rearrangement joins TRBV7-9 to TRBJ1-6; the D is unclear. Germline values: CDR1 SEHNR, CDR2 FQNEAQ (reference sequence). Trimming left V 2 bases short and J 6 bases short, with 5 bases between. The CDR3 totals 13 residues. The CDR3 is CASSLQSNSPLHF. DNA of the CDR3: TGTGCCAGCAGCTTACAGAGTAATTCACCCCTCCACTTT. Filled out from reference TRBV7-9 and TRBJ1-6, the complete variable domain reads DTGVSQNPRHKITKRGQNVTFRCDPISEHNRLYWYRQTLGQGPEFLTYFQNEAQLEKSRLLSDRFSAERPKGSFSTLEIQRTEQGDSAMYLCASSLQSNSPLHFGNGTRLTVT.

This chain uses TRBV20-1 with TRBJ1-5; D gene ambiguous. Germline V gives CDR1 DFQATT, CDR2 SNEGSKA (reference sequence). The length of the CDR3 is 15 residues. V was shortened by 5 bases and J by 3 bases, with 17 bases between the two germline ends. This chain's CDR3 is CSADNPLGVNQPQHF. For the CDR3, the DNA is TGCAGTGCTGATAACCCCCTCGGGGTCAATCAGCCCCAGCATTTT.

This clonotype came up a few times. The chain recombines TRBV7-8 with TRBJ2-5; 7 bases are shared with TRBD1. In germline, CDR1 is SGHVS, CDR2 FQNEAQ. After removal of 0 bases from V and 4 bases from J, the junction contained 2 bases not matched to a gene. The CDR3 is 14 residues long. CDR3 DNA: TGTGCCAGCAGCTTAGCGACAGGGCCAGAGACCCAGTACTTC. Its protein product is CASSLATGPETQYF.

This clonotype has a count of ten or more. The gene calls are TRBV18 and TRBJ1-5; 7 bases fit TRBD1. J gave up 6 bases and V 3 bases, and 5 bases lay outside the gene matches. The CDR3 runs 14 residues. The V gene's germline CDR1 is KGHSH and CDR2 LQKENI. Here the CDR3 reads CASSPDRAAQPQHF. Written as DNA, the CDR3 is TGTGCCAGCTCACCCGACAGGGCGGCTCAGCCCCAGCATTTT. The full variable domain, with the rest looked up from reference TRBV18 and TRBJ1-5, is NAGVMQNPRHLVRRRGQEARLRCSPMKGHSHVYWYRQLPEEGLKFMVYLQKENIIDESGMPKERFSAEFPKEGPSILRIQQVVRGDSAAYFCASSPDRAAQPQHFGDGTRLSIL.

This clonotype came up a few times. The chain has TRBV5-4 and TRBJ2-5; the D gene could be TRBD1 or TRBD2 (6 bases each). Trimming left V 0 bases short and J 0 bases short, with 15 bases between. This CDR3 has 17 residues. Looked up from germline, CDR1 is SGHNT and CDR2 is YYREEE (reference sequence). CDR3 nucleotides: TGTGCCAGCAGCTTGGTTGGAGGGGGGATATACCAAGAGACCCAGTACTTC. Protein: CASSLVGGGIYQETQYF. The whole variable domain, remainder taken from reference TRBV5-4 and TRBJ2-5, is ETGVTQSPTHLIKTRGQQVTLRCSSQSGHNTVSWYQQALGQGPQFIFQYYREEENGRGNFPPRFSGLQFPNYSSELNVNALELDDSALYLCASSLVGGGIYQETQYFGPGTRLLVL.

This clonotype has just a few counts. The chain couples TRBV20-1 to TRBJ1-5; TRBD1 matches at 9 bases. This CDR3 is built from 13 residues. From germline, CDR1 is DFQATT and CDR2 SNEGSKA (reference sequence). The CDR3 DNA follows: TGCAGCTTCCGGGACAGGGAAAGCCAGCCCCAGCATTTT. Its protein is CSFRDRESQPQHF.

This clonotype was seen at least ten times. CDR3 sequence reads: CAISGDRANSPLHF. The CDR3 region has the DNA TGTGCCATCAGTGGGGACAGGGCGAATTCACCCCTCCACTTT. V gene TRBV10-3 combines with J gene TRBJ1-6; TRBD1 matches 9 bases. J lost 7 bases, V lost 4 bases, and 2 bases had no gene match. CDR1 is ENHRY and CDR2 is SYGVKD in the germline V gene. This CDR3 spans 14 amino acids.

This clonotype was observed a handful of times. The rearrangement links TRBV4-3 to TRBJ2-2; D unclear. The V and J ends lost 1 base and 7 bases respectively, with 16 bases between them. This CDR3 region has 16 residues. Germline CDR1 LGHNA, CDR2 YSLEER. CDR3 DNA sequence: TGCGCCAGCAGCCAAGGCGTAGAACCGTCCGTCGGGGAGCTGTTTTTT. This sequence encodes CASSQGVEPSVGELFF.

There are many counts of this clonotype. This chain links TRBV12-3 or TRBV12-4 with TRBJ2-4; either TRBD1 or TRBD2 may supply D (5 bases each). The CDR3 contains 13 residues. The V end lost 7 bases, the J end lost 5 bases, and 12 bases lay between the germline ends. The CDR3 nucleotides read TGTGCCAGCAACCCCGGGACGGAAAACATTCAGTACTTC. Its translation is CASNPGTENIQYF.

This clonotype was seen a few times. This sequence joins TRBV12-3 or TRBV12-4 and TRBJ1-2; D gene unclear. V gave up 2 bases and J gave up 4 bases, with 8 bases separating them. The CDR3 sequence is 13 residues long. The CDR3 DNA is TGTGCCAGCAGTTTATTTGCCAGCTATGGCTACACCTTC. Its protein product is CASSLFASYGYTF.

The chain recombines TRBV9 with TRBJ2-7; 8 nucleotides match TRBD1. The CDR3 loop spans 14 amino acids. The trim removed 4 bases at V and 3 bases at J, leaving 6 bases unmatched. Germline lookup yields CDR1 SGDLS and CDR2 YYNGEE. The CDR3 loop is CASSPGQGFYEQYF. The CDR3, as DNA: TGTGCCAGCAGCCCCGGACAGGGATTCTACGAGCAGTACTTC.

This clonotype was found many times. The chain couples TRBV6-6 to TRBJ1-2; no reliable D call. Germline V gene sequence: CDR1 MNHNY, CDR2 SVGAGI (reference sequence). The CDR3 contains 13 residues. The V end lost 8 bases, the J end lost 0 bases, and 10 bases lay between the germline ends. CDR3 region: CASLPGPNYGYTF. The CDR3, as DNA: TGTGCCAGCCTGCCCGGCCCTAACTATGGCTACACCTTC.

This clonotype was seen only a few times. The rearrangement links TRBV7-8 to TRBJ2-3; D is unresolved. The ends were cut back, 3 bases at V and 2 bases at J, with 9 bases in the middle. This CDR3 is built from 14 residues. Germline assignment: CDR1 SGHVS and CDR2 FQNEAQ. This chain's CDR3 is CASSFTKSTDTQYF. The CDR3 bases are TGTGCCAGCAGCTTTACTAAATCCACAGATACGCAGTATTTT.

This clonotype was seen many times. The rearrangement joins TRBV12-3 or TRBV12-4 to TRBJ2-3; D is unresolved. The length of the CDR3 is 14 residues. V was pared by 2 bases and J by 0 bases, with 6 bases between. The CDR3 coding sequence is TGTGCCAGCAGTTTAACTTCTAGCACAGATACGCAGTATTTT. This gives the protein CASSLTSSTDTQYF.

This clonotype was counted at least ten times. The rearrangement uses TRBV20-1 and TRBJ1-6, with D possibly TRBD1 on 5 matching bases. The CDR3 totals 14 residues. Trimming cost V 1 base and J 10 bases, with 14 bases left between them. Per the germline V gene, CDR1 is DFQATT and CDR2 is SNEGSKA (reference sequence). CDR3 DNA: TGCAGTGCTAGAGTGCCGGGCGGGGGGTCACCCCTCCACTTT. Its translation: CSARVPGGGSPLHF.

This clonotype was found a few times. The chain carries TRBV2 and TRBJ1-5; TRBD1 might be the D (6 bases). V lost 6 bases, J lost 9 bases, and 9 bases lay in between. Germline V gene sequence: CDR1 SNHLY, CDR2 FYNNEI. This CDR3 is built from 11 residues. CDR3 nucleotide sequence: TGTGCCAGCAGGCAACAGGGGCCCCAGCATTTT. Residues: CASRQQGPQHF.

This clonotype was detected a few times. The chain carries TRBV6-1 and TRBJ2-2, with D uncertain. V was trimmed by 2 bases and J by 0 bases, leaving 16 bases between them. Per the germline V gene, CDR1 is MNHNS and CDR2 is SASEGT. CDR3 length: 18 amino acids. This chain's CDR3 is CASSESGEFYANTGELFF. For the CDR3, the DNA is TGTGCCAGCAGTGAATCTGGAGAGTTTTACGCGAACACCGGGGAGCTGTTTTTT.

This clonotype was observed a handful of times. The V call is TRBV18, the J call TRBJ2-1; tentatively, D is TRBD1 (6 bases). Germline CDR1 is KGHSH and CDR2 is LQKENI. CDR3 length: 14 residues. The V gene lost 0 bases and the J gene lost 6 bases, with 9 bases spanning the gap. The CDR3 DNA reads TGTGCCAGCTCACCACCAACAGGGATCAATGAGCAGTTCTTC. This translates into CASSPPTGINEQFF.